These T cell receptor beta chains were read from a single sample in a study of CD8 T cells in ankylosing spondylitis. From the 5' RACE reads, TCRdb called clonotypes with MiXCR, one entry per CDR3 protein. The data hold over 150,000 distinct CDR3 sequences, with 10% to 15% observed a single time. Sequenced sample: blood, either unsorted or a sorted T cell fraction (not recorded which). The source of these receptors is a male donor with ankylosing spondylitis or in good health (not recorded which). Each CDR3 is given with its conserved first and last residue. A D gene is named only where the DNA matches it firmly. Only some rows state a clone size, as once, few, many or a class for expanded clones.

TRBJ2-7,TRBV7-9,TRBD1,many,TGTGCCAGCACGTGGGGGACAGACGAGCAGTACTTC,CASTWGTDEQYF
TRBJ1-2,TRBV13,TRBD1,few,TGTGCCAGCAGCTTGGGACAGGGCCTCTATGGCTACACCTTC,CASSLGQGLYGYTF
TRBJ2-2,TRBV2,-,-,TGTGCCAGCAGTGGGTACGGGAGCGCAACCGGGGAGCTGTTATTT,CASSGYGSATGELLF
TRBJ2-2,TRBV29-1,-,few,TGCAGCGTTGAGACCCCCACCGGGGAGCTGTTTTTT,CSVETPTGELFF
TRBJ2-7,TRBV7-9,-,-,TGTGCCAGCAGCTTCCAAGTGGACCACGAGCAGTACTTC,CASSFQVDHEQYF
TRBJ1-1,TRBV20-1,-,few,TGCAGTGCTAGAGACGGGGGCACTGAAGCTTTCTTT,CSARDGGTEAFF
TRBJ2-1,TRBV7-9,-,few,TGTGCCAGCAGCTTAGCGCCAGGACTACAGTTCTTC,CASSLAPGLQFF
TRBJ2-2,TRBV13,-,few,TGTGCCAGCAGCACCGGACAGTTGAACACCGGGGAGCTGTTTTTT,CASSTGQLNTGELFF
TRBJ2-2,TRBV15,TRBD1,few,TGTGCCACCAGCAGAGATTCGTGGGGACAGGCACACGGGGAGCTGTTTTTT,CATSRDSWGQAHGELFF
TRBJ2-2,TRBV29-1,TRBD1,-,TGCAGCGTGACAGGGACCGGGGAGCTGTTTTTT,CSVTGTGELFF
TRBJ2-3,TRBV3-1,TRBD2,-,TGTGCCAGCAGCCATCCCTACCCACCCCTAGCGGGGAGGGGCACAGATACGCAGTATTTT,CASSHPYPPLAGRGTDTQYF
TRBJ1-5,TRBV6-1,-,-,TGTGCCAGCGGTCCAGGGAGTCAGCCCCAGCATTTT,CASGPGSQPQHF
TRBJ2-1,TRBV19,-,-,TGTGCCAGTACCCCAGGGCCGGGTGAGCAGTTCTTC,CASTPGPGEQFF
TRBJ2-3,TRBV6-4,TRBD1,-,TGTGCCAGCAGTGAGGACAGGGGGGCAGATACGCAGTATTTT,CASSEDRGADTQYF
TRBJ2-7,TRBV27,TRBD2,many,TGTGCCAGCAGTTTTAGCGGGCCTTCCTACGAGCAGTACTTC,CASSFSGPSYEQYF
TRBJ2-5,TRBV5-1,-,-,TGCGCCAGCAGCGCCCGAGGGGAGACCCAGTACTTC,CASSARGETQYF
TRBJ2-3,TRBV28,-,many,TGTGCCAGCAGTTTCGGGGAGACAGATACGCAGTATTTT,CASSFGETDTQYF
TRBJ2-7,TRBV27,TRBD2,few,TGTGCCAGCAGTTTTTTCGGGGGGCTTAGCGGGAGAACGTCCCTCTACGAGCAGTACTTC,CASSFFGGLSGRTSLYEQYF
TRBJ1-1,TRBV5-1,TRBD1,many,TGCGCCAGCAGCTTCGGACAGGAGAACACTGAAGCTTTCTTT,CASSFGQENTEAFF
TRBJ2-7,TRBV4-1,-,few,TGCGCCAGCAGCCAAGATGGGGGAAATATCGACGAGCAGTACTTC,CASSQDGGNIDEQYF
TRBJ2-7,TRBV12-3/TRBV12-4,-,many,TGTGCCAGCAGTCCGAGTGGGTCGGGGCCCTACGAGCAGTACTTC,CASSPSGSGPYEQYF
TRBJ2-7,TRBV12-3/TRBV12-4,TRBD2,-,TGTGCCAGCAGGCTAGCGGGTTGGGAGCAGTACTTC,CASRLAGWEQYF
TRBJ2-5,TRBV20-1,-,few,TGCAGTCTCCCGGCGGGGGCATGGGAGACCCAGTACTTC,CSLPAGAWETQYF
TRBJ1-1,TRBV20-1,TRBD1,-,TGCAGTGCTAGAGATAGGGAAGTGGACAGGGTGGCTTTCTTT,CSARDREVDRVAFF
TRBJ1-5,TRBV7-2,-,few,TGTGCCAGCGCGGGGGGCCCCTATAGCAATCAGCCCCAGCATTTT,CASAGGPYSNQPQHF
TRBJ2-7,TRBV5-1,-,many,TGCGCCAGCAGCTTGGGTCCGAAAAGCGGCGCTAGGACCTACGAGCAGTACTTC,CASSLGPKSGARTYEQYF
TRBJ1-1,TRBV30,-,-,TGTGCCTGGAGTCAGGGAATTAACACTGAAGCTTTCTTT,CAWSQGINTEAFF
TRBJ2-2,TRBV12-3/TRBV12-4,TRBD2,few,TGTGCCAGCAGTTTACGACTAGCGGGGACCGGGGAGCTGTTTTTT,CASSLRLAGTGELFF
TRBJ2-3,TRBV11-2,TRBD2,-,TGTGCCAGCAGCCCCGAAGCGGGGCTAGCAGATACGCAGTATTTT,CASSPEAGLADTQYF
TRBJ1-6,TRBV7-9,-,-,TGTGCCAGCAGTGACCATGCGGGCCCCCTCCACTTT,CASSDHAGPLHF
TRBJ2-7,TRBV7-9,-,few,TGTGCCAGCAGCCCCGGGTTTACCTCTACCTACGAGCAGTACTTC,CASSPGFTSTYEQYF
TRBJ2-5,TRBV12-3/TRBV12-4,-,-,TGTGCCAGCAGTTCCCGCACGGGTCTCAAGACCCAGTACTTC,CASSSRTGLKTQYF
TRBJ1-2,TRBV10-3,-,few,TGTGCCATCAGGGACCCCTTGGGAGCTATTAACTATGGCTACACCTTC,CAIRDPLGAINYGYTF
TRBJ2-2,TRBV24-1,TRBD1,-,TGTGCCACCAGTGACCGCCCGGGACAGGGGACTGGGGAGCTGTTTTTT,CATSDRPGQGTGELFF
TRBJ2-7,TRBV7-9,TRBD1,many,TGTGCCAGCAGCCTTCGGGACAGCTCCTACGAGCAGTACTTC,CASSLRDSSYEQYF
TRBJ2-1,TRBV12-5,-,few,TGTGCTAGTGCCCCCGTCGATGAGCAGTTCTTC,CASAPVDEQFF
TRBJ2-7,TRBV5-6,-,-,TGTGCCAGCACCATCGGTAGCTCCTACGAGCAGTACTTC,CASTIGSSYEQYF
TRBJ2-2,TRBV5-1,-,few,TGCGCCAGCAGCTTACAGGGTAATATAATATCCGGGGAGCTGTTTTTT,CASSLQGNIISGELFF
TRBJ1-2,TRBV21-1,-,few,TGTGCCAGCAGCAAAGCAAAGGGGTACGGCTACACCTTC,CASSKAKGYGYTF
TRBJ2-3,TRBV5-6,TRBD1,-,TGTGCCAGCAGGGGACAGGGGGCGAATACGCAGTATTTT,CASRGQGANTQYF
TRBJ2-1,TRBV20-1,-,many,TGCAGTGTCACCGACCCGAACAATGAGCAGTTCTTC,CSVTDPNNEQFF
TRBJ2-7,TRBV5-1,-,-,TGCGCCAGCAGCCTTTCCCTAGACAGGCCTACCTACGAGCAGTACTTC,CASSLSLDRPTYEQYF
TRBJ2-1,TRBV7-9,-,few,TGTGCCAGCAGCTCAAGGGTGGGACCTGACGATGAGCAGTTCTTC,CASSSRVGPDDEQFF
TRBJ2-3,TRBV29-1,TRBD2,-,TGCAGCGTTGCCTTGGCGGGAGGGTCCACAGATACGCAGTATTTT,CSVALAGGSTDTQYF
TRBJ1-1,TRBV6-1,TRBD1,few,TGTGCCAGCACCTATACCTTAGGACAGGGGAGCACTGAAGCTTTCTTT,CASTYTLGQGSTEAFF
TRBJ2-1,TRBV12-5,-,few,TGTGCTAGTGGTTTGGGGAGAGACCCCTACAATGAGCAGTTCTTC,CASGLGRDPYNEQFF
TRBJ2-1,TRBV7-9,TRBD2,few,TGTGCCAGCAGCTTATTACTAGCGGAGTACAATGAGCAGTTCTTC,CASSLLLAEYNEQFF